The 31 T cell receptor beta chains below come from one sample, sequenced in a study of shared T cell receptors in the human thymus. Method: immunoSEQ multiplex PCR; TCRdb's copy keeps in-frame clones and lacks some. In the table there are over 450,000 clones, about four fifths of which are singletons. The data were also submitted as part of a second study, on human thymus T cells.

Specimen: thymocytes. The source is a boy in the first two years of life with a congenital heart defect.

This clone has a single count. The chain is built from TRBV6-6 and TRBJ1-1, with D possibly being TRBD1 (5 bases). The germline V gene encodes CDR1 MNHNY and CDR2 SVGAGI (reference sequence). The CDR3 length is 16 residues. Trimming removed 2 bases at V and 1 base at J, with 14 bases between. CDR3: CASSYPSGTRNTEAFF. DNA for the CDR3: TGTGCCAGCAGTTACCCATCAGGGACTAGGAACACTGAAGCTTTCTTT.

This chain connects TRBV11-2 to TRBJ2-7; TRBD2 agrees at 11 bases. CDR1 is SGHAT and CDR2 is FQNNGV in the germline V gene. This CDR3 comprises 16 residues. V trimming: 4 bases; J trimming: 7 bases; junction bases outside the gene matches: 12. The CDR3 DNA reads TGTGCCAGCAGCTCCCTGGGGGGGACTAGCGGTCTGGAGCAGTACTTC. It codes for CASSSLGGTSGLEQYF.

The chain employs TRBV27 and TRBJ2-5; D gene unclear. Between the trimmed V and J ends, which lost 4 bases and 5 bases, there was a span of 17 bases. The CDR3 contains 15 residues. Germline V lookup: CDR1 MNHEY, CDR2 SMNVEV (reference sequence). The CDR3 reads CASSSIRQVDETQYF. CDR3 sequence (DNA): TGTGCCAGCAGTTCGATCCGGCAGGTTGATGAGACCCAGTACTTC.

This clone has a single count. The chain carries TRBV6-4 and TRBJ2-7, with TRBD2 matching over 8 bases. The germline V gene encodes CDR1 MRHNA and CDR2 SNTAGT. The J segment lost 2 bases and the V segment lost 9 bases, leaving 9 bases of the junction unmatched. The CDR3 runs to 14 residues. CDR3 loop: CARFAGTSPYEQYF. CDR3 coding DNA: TGTGCCAGGTTTGCCGGGACTAGTCCCTACGAGCAGTACTTC.

The chain recombines TRBV6-4 with TRBJ2-2, with a tentative D call TRBD1 (7 bases). Germline CDR1 reads MRHNA; CDR2 reads SNTAGT. The CDR3 runs 17 residues. The V end was cut by 3 bases, the J end by 2 bases, with 16 bases between. This CDR3 reads CASSELLRGANTGELFF. The CDR3 nucleotides are TGTGCCAGCAGTGAACTGCTCAGGGGGGCAAACACCGGGGAGCTGTTTTTT.

The V call is TRBV5-1, the J call TRBJ2-7; 9 bases agree with TRBD2. The J segment lost 6 bases and the V segment lost 5 bases, leaving 6 bases of the junction unmatched. The CDR3 is 13 residues long. Looked up from germline, CDR1 is SGHRS and CDR2 is YFSETQ. The CDR3 DNA reads TGCGCCAGCAGGGCGGCGGGAGGGCGCGAGCAGTACTTC. It specifies CASRAAGGREQYF. Full variable domain (missing parts from reference TRBV5-1 and TRBJ2-7): KAGVTQTPRYLIKTRGQQVTLSCSPISGHRSVSWYQQTPGQGLQFLFEYFSETQRNKGNFPGRFSGRQFSNSRSEMNVSTLELGDSALYLCASRAAGGREQYFGPGTRLTVT.

This clone showed up just a few times. This chain uses TRBV2 with TRBJ2-7; maybe TRBD2 (5 bases). The length of the CDR3 is 12 residues. V was trimmed by 8 bases and J by 4 bases, leaving 12 bases between them. CDR1 SNHLY and CDR2 FYNNEI come from the germline V gene. CDR3 bases: TGTGCCAGCGGAGGTCGCCCATACGAGCAGTACTTC. As protein: CASGGRPYEQYF. Combining the CDR3 with reference TRBV2 and TRBJ2-7 gives the whole variable domain EPEVTQTPSHQVTQMGQEVILRCVPISNHLYFYWYRQILGQKVEFLVSFYNNEISEKSEIFDDQFSVERPDGSNFTLKIRSTKLEDSAMYFCASGGRPYEQYFGPGTRLTVT.

This chain uses TRBV6-5 with TRBJ1-1; TRBD1 is a possible D gene (6 bases). V lost 7 bases, J lost 0 bases, and 15 bases lay in between. There are 15 residues in the CDR3. Per the germline V gene, CDR1 is MNHEY and CDR2 is SVGAGI. DNA of the CDR3: TGTGCCAGCACACCGACAGGCGCCCTGAACACTGAAGCTTTCTTT. Its protein product is CASTPTGALNTEAFF.

The chain carries TRBV10-3 and TRBJ2-5, with TRBD2 matching 10 bases. This CDR3 comprises 16 residues. Per the germline V gene, CDR1 is ENHRY and CDR2 is SYGVKD. V shed 0 bases, J shed 3 bases, and the junction held 4 bases outside the gene matches. Written as DNA, the CDR3 is TGTGCCATCAGTGAGTCGGCTAGCGGGGGTGAAGAGACCCAGTACTTC. This codes for CAISESASGGEETQYF.

This sequence joins TRBV28 and TRBJ2-7; 9 nucleotides line up with TRBD1. Germline CDR1 reads MDHEN; CDR2 reads SYDVKM. The CDR3 extends over 15 amino acids. Trimming at V came to 7 bases and at J to 4 bases, leaving 11 bases not matched to a gene. CDR3 protein: CASILGGQGGYEQYF. The CDR3 coding sequence is TGTGCCAGCATCCTAGGGGGACAGGGTGGGTACGAGCAGTACTTC.

The chain recombines TRBV6-5 with TRBJ2-1, with D possibly TRBD2 on 5 matching bases. The CDR3 loop spans 12 amino acids. The germline V and J ends were trimmed by 5 bases and 8 bases, with 10 bases remaining between them. The germline V gene has CDR1 MNHEY and CDR2 SVGAGI. For the CDR3, the DNA is TGTGCCAGCAGTCGACACGGGGATGAGCAGTTCTTC. This sequence encodes CASSRHGDEQFF.

J is TRBJ2-1 and V is TRBV18; TRBD2 matches at 8 bases. The germline gives CDR1 KGHSH, CDR2 LQKENI. CDR3 length: 15 amino acids. Trimming at V came to 6 bases and at J to 6 bases, leaving 10 bases not matched to a gene. The CDR3 region has the DNA TGTGCCAGCTCTCCCCGGGGAGCGGGAGTCAATGAGCAGTTCTTC. This codes for CASSPRGAGVNEQFF.

This clone was seen only a few times. The V call is TRBV19, the J call TRBJ2-1; the match to TRBD2 covers 12 bases. Germline assignment: CDR1 LNHDA and CDR2 SQIVND (reference sequence). The CDR3 consists of 15 residues. The V segment lost 6 bases and the J segment 6 bases; nucleotides outside the gene matches: 6. The CDR3 is CASSSTSGRRNEQFF. CDR3 bases: TGTGCCAGTAGCAGCACTAGCGGGAGGCGCAATGAGCAGTTCTTC.

The J gene is TRBJ2-7, the V gene TRBV27; TRBD1 agrees at 11 bases. Looked up from germline, CDR1 is MNHEY and CDR2 is SMNVEV (reference sequence). The V segment lost 0 bases and the J segment 3 bases; nucleotides outside the gene matches: 10. CDR3 size: 18 residues. CDR3 loop: CASSLSSRDRGGVYEQYF. The CDR3 DNA follows: TGTGCCAGCAGTTTATCGTCCCGGGACAGGGGGGGTGTCTACGAGCAGTACTTC.

This clone was counted only a few times. V usage is TRBV4-1 and J usage is TRBJ2-7, with 10 bases fitting TRBD2. J was trimmed by 5 bases and V by 4 bases; bases with no gene match: 8. Germline V gives CDR1 MGHRA, CDR2 YSYEKL. The length of the CDR3 is 15 residues. The CDR3 spells CASSPHLAGVDEQYF. In DNA, the CDR3 is TGCGCCAGCAGCCCTCACCTAGCGGGAGTCGACGAGCAGTACTTC.

The V and J genes are TRBV10-2 and TRBJ2-7; 11 nucleotides match TRBD2. V dropped 10 bases and J dropped 3; count of bases not matched to a gene: 2. Germline lookup yields CDR1 WSHSY and CDR2 SAAADI. The CDR3 is 12 residues long. DNA for the CDR3: TGCGCCATCGGGACTAGCGGCTACGAGCAGTACTTC. This encodes CAIGTSGYEQYF.

The chain links TRBV27 to TRBJ1-4; perhaps TRBD1 as D (6 bases). The V gene lost 7 bases and the J gene lost 8 bases, with 20 bases spanning the gap. The CDR3 runs 15 residues. Germline CDR1 MNHEY, CDR2 SMNVEV (reference sequence). CDR3 loop: CASMGPRQAEEKLFF. CDR3 in DNA: TGTGCCAGCATGGGGCCCAGACAGGCAGAAGAAAAACTGTTTTTT.

The chain joins TRBV5-1 to TRBJ2-7; TRBD2 matches 8 bases. The germline V gene has CDR1 SGHRS and CDR2 YFSETQ. The CDR3 runs to 16 residues. V was clipped by 0 bases and J by 0 bases; unmatched bases: 5. The CDR3 is CASSLGTSPRSYEQYF. CDR3 coding DNA: TGCGCCAGCAGCTTGGGGACTAGCCCCCGCTCCTACGAGCAGTACTTC.

This chain connects TRBV5-4 to TRBJ2-2, with 13 bases fitting TRBD2. In germline, CDR1 is SGHNT, CDR2 YYREEE (reference sequence). The CDR3 is 18 residues long. The V gene end was trimmed by 4 bases and the J gene end by 4 bases; junction bases not matched to a gene: 10. The CDR3 coding sequence is TGTGCCAGCAGCCCCTGGACTAGCGGGAGCCTCGTCACCGGGGAGCTGTTTTTT. This gives the protein CASSPWTSGSLVTGELFF.

V and J are TRBV30 and TRBJ1-5; 10 nucleotides agree with TRBD1. V trimming: 3 bases; J trimming: 6 bases; junction bases outside the gene matches: 11. Germline V gene sequence: CDR1 GTSNPN, CDR2 SVGIG (reference sequence). This CDR3 has 16 residues. CDR3 sequence reads: CAWRRDRQGAGQPQHF. In DNA form, the CDR3 reads TGTGCCTGGAGGCGGGATCGACAGGGGGCTGGTCAGCCCCAGCATTTT.

J is TRBJ2-7 and V is TRBV27; 7 bases line up with TRBD2. Germline V gene lookup returns CDR1 MNHEY and CDR2 SMNVEV (reference sequence). The CDR3 is made up of 13 amino acids. The trim removed 5 bases at V and 3 bases at J, leaving 4 bases unmatched. The CDR3 is CASSETSYYEQYF. Here the CDR3 DNA reads TGTGCCAGCAGTGAGACTAGCTACTACGAGCAGTACTTC.

The chain uses TRBV29-1 and TRBJ1-4; D gene uncertain. Per germline, CDR1 SQVTM and CDR2 ANQGSEA. V was shortened by 1 base and J by 4 bases, with 7 bases between the two germline ends. The CDR3 sequence is 13 residues long. In nucleotides, the CDR3 is TGCAGCGTTGAAGCAGGCCTTAATGAAAAACTGTTTTTT. Protein: CSVEAGLNEKLFF.

Concerning this clone: One junction end does not reproduce the germline sequence, and a read error may be involved. The genes are TRBV5-8 and TRBJ2-1; no clear D gene. The CDR3 is 17 amino acids. Germline CDR1 reads SGHTS; CDR2 reads YDEGEE. CDR3 DNA sequence: TGTGCCAGCAGTTTGGCAAACACAGAGACCTCCTACAATGAGCAGTTCTTC. This codes for CASSLANTETSYNEQFF. Complete variable domain (other parts from reference TRBV5-8 and TRBJ2-1): EAGVTQSPTHLIKTRGQQATLRCSPISGHTSVYWYQQALGLGLQFLLWYDEGEERNRGNFPPRFSGRQFPNYSSELNVNALELEDSALYLCASSLANTETSYNEQFFGPGTRLTVL.

The chain employs TRBV18 and TRBJ2-2; 10 bases fit TRBD2. With V trimmed by 0 bases and J by 4 bases, 11 bases remained unmatched. The CDR3 covers 19 residues. Per germline, CDR1 KGHSH and CDR2 LQKENI. CDR3 amino acids: CASSPPASGSIVGTGELFF. In nucleotides, the CDR3 is TGTGCCAGCTCACCACCTGCTAGCGGGAGTATCGTTGGCACCGGGGAGCTGTTTTTT.

For this clone: This specimen includes other DNA sequences encoding the same CDR3. The rearrangement links TRBV25-1 to TRBJ2-7; 11 nucleotides line up with TRBD2. The germline V gene encodes CDR1 MGHDK and CDR2 SYGVNS. V dropped 3 bases and J dropped 4; count of bases not matched to a gene: 5. There are 15 residues in the CDR3. CDR3: CASSELAGGPYEQYF. The CDR3 coding sequence is TGTGCCAGCAGTGAGTTAGCGGGAGGGCCTTACGAGCAGTACTTC.

The chain carries TRBV6-5 and TRBJ2-1, with 11 bases fitting TRBD2. This CDR3 spans 15 amino acids. Germline values: CDR1 MNHEY, CDR2 SVGAGI. J gave up 8 bases and V 5 bases, and 8 bases lay outside the gene matches. The CDR3 here is CASSTKTSGSHEQFF. CDR3 in DNA: TGTGCCAGCAGTACCAAAACTAGCGGGAGCCATGAGCAGTTCTTC.

The rearrangement uses TRBV11-2 and TRBJ2-2; 9 bases are a match to TRBD1. Unmatched junction bases numbered 0, after V lost 1 base and J lost 3 bases. The germline V gene has CDR1 SGHAT and CDR2 FQNNGV. The CDR3 has 15 residues. This chain's CDR3 is CASSLGDRDTGELFF. CDR3 nucleotide sequence: TGTGCCAGCAGCTTAGGGGACAGGGACACCGGGGAGCTGTTTTTT.

V gene TRBV5-1 combines with J gene TRBJ2-1; maybe TRBD2 (6 bases). The CDR3 covers 16 residues. Trimming cost V 1 base and J 6 bases, with 17 bases left between them. Germline V gene data show CDR1 as SGHRS and CDR2 as YFSETQ. The CDR3 is CASSLNDGSGSNEQFF. CDR3 DNA sequence: TGCGCCAGCAGCTTGAATGACGGGAGTGGGTCCAATGAGCAGTTCTTC.

The V call is TRBV4-1, the J call TRBJ2-7; D is perhaps TRBD2 (6 bases). V lost 0 bases and J 6 bases, leaving 12 bases between the germline ends. This CDR3 is 14 amino acids long. Germline assignment: CDR1 MGHRA and CDR2 YSYEKL. The CDR3 DNA sequence: TGCGCCAGCAGCCAAGAAACTAGCCCCATCGAGCAGTACTTC. It is translated as CASSQETSPIEQYF.

V usage is TRBV27 and J usage is TRBJ1-3; TRBD1 is a possible D gene (5 bases). Trimming shortened V by 5 bases and J by 1 base, and 12 bases separated the two germline ends. This CDR3 comprises 15 residues. From germline, CDR1 is MNHEY and CDR2 SMNVEV (reference sequence). As DNA, the CDR3 is TGTGCCAGCAGTCTAACGACAGCATCTGGAAACACCATATATTTT. Its protein is CASSLTTASGNTIYF.

The chain carries TRBV27 and TRBJ2-7; the match to TRBD2 covers 10 bases. CDR1 and CDR2 (germline): MNHEY, SMNVEV (reference sequence). The CDR3 has 15 amino acids. The V and J ends lost 5 bases and 2 bases, in that order; junction bases with no gene match: 6. CDR3 sequence reads: CASSRALAGAYEQYF. CDR3 coding DNA: TGTGCCAGCAGTAGGGCCCTAGCGGGAGCCTACGAGCAGTACTTC.